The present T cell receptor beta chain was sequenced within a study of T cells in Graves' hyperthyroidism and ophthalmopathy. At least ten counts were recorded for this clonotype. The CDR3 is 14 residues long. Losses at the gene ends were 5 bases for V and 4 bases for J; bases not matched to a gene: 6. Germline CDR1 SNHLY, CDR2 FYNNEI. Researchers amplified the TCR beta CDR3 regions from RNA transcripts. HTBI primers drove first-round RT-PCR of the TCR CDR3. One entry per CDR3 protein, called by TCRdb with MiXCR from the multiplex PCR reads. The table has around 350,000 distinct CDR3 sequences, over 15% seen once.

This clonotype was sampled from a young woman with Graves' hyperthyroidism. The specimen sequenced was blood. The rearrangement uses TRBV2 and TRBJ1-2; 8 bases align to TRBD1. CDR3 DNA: TGTGCCAGCAGTCCAAGGGGGACAGGCTATGGCTACACCTTC. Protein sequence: CASSPRGTGYGYTF.